This TCR beta chain was sequenced during a study of metastatic and nonmetastatic thyroid tumors. Notes on the study in general: Significantly greater TCR beta diversity was reportedly found in malignant thyroid tumors than in benign nodules (in blood and tumor).

TCRdb reprocessed the PCR reads using MiXCR. Among more than 70,000 clones listed, around 9.1% were seen once. Every patient was untreated before thyroid surgery. Regarding this clone: Its antigen is as yet unknown.

Unmatched junction bases numbered 9, after V lost 5 bases and J lost 4 bases. Germline values: CDR1 DFQATT, CDR2 SNEGSKA (reference sequence). The CDR3 sequence is 15 residues long. The sample consisted of blood. The genes are TRBV20-1 and TRBJ2-1; 9 positions agree with TRBD1. The sequence came from a female donor with papillary thyroid cancer or a benign thyroid nodule (not recorded which). Some clones in this sample may be carry-over from other donors' samples. In DNA, the CDR3 is TGCAGTGCTTCTCGACCGGGACAGGGATACAATGAGCAGTTCTTC. Amino acid sequence: CSASRPGQGYNEQFF.